These 12 T cell receptor beta chains came from one sample sequenced in a study of CD8+ T cells in alopecia areata. Once RNA had been extracted, it was reverse transcribed into cDNA to act as the sequencing template. The method was immunoSEQ multiplex PCR; TCRdb's version includes in-frame clones alone and lacks a portion of them. This sample has some 31,000 clones, with about three quarters found just once. The sample taken for sequencing was NKG2D-low CD8+ T cells sorted from blood. The source of these receptors is a human donor with alopecia areata.

V usage is TRBV29-1 and J usage is TRBJ2-7; the D gene is possibly TRBD2 (6 bases). Per germline, CDR1 SQVTM and CDR2 ANQGSEA. Trimming left V 3 bases short and J 4 bases short, with 16 bases between. The CDR3 runs to 14 residues. CDR3 protein: CSVDGGTKGYEQYF. DNA of the CDR3: TGCAGCGTTGACGGCGGGACCAAGGGTTACGAGCAGTACTTC.

CDR3 residues: CASSLVEFPQTQYF. The CDR3, as DNA: TGTGCCAGCAGCTTGGTGGAGTTCCCGCAGACCCAGTACTTC. This chain uses TRBV7-9 with TRBJ2-5, with D unresolved. Germline V CDR1 and CDR2: SEHNR, FQNEAQ (reference sequence). CDR3 size: 14 residues. V lost 3 bases to trimming and J lost 6 bases, with 14 bases between them.

This clone was found many times. V and J are TRBV16 and TRBJ2-3; D uncertain. The CDR3 consists of 15 residues. Germline CDR1 KGHSY, CDR2 FQNENV. Trimming removed 2 bases at V and 0 bases at J, with 9 bases between. The CDR3 region has the DNA TGTGCCAGCAGCCAACAGCATCCCAGCACAGATACGCAGTATTTT. It codes for CASSQQHPSTDTQYF. Full variable domain (missing parts from reference TRBV16 and TRBJ2-3): GEEVAQTPKHLVRGEGQKAKLYCAPIKGHSYVFWYQQVLKNEFKFLISFQNENVFDETGMPKERFSAKCLPNSPCSLEIQATKLEDSAVYFCASSQQHPSTDTQYFGPGTRLTVL.

The chain has TRBV29-1 and TRBJ2-7; TRBD1 aligns across 8 bases. CDR1 and CDR2 (germline): SQVTM, ANQGSEA. V was pared by 3 bases and J by 2 bases, with 9 bases of the junction left unmatched. This CDR3 is 15 amino acids long. CDR3 sequence (DNA): TGCAGCGTTGATAATGTGACAGGGGTTACCTACGAGCAGTACTTC. It codes for CSVDNVTGVTYEQYF.

This sequence joins TRBV13 and TRBJ2-1; TRBD2 matches 12 bases. The germline gives CDR1 PRHDT, CDR2 FYEKMQ (reference sequence). This CDR3 is built from 16 residues. J was trimmed by 5 bases and V by 5 bases; bases with no gene match: 7. Here the CDR3 DNA reads TGTGCCAGCAGCATCCGACTAGCGGGAGTACACAATGAGCAGTTCTTC. It translates to CASSIRLAGVHNEQFF.

The V call is TRBV30, the J call TRBJ2-5; the match to TRBD2 covers 8 bases. The end of the DNA is better explained by TRBJ2-7, so the J call may be wrong. The CDR3 has 12 residues. Germline lookup yields CDR1 GTSNPN and CDR2 SVGIG (reference sequence). CDR3 residues: CAWSGGVYEQYF. In DNA form, the CDR3 reads TGTGCCTGGAGCGGGGGGGTCTACGAGCAGTACTTC.

The V gene is TRBV27, the J gene TRBJ1-1, with D unclear. The CDR3 loop spans 14 amino acids. Trimming took off 5 bases at V and 0 bases at J, with 10 bases between the two ends. The germline V gene has CDR1 MNHEY and CDR2 SMNVEV (reference sequence). CDR3 nucleotide sequence: TGTGCCAGCAGTGCCCAAATCATGAACACTGAAGCTTTCTTT. Translated: CASSAQIMNTEAFF.

The V and J genes are TRBV6-9 and TRBJ2-7; no firm D call. CDR3 length: 14 residues. Trimming removed 7 bases from V and 5 bases from J, with 18 bases in between. CDR1 and CDR2 (germline): MNHGY, SVAAGI. The CDR3 bases are TGTGCCAGCACCCACGAGGATACTTCCCACGAGCAGTACTTC. Amino acids: CASTHEDTSHEQYF.

V is TRBV29-1 and J is TRBJ2-1; D is ambiguous. V lost 6 bases, J lost 0 bases, and 12 bases lay in between. The germline V gene has CDR1 SQVTM and CDR2 ANQGSEA. The CDR3 is 14 residues long. CDR3 DNA sequence: TGCAGCGTAAACACAATTAGCTCCTACAATGAGCAGTTCTTC. The encoded protein is CSVNTISSYNEQFF.

The gene calls are TRBV4-1 and TRBJ2-2; 12 bases map to TRBD2. Per germline, CDR1 MGHRA and CDR2 YSYEKL. With V trimmed by 0 bases and J by 7 bases, 12 bases remained unmatched. This CDR3 is 19 amino acids long. CDR3 nucleotide sequence: TGCGCCAGCAGCCAAGATATGTTCCCACTAGCGGGGGGTCTCGGGGAGCTGTTTTTT. This codes for CASSQDMFPLAGGLGELFF.

The V gene is TRBV7-9, the J gene TRBJ2-2, with 9 positions matching TRBD1. V lost 2 bases, J lost 4 bases, and 8 bases stayed unmatched. There are 17 residues in the CDR3. CDR1 is SEHNR and CDR2 is FQNEAQ in the germline V gene (reference sequence). The CDR3 DNA reads as TGTGCCAGCAGCTTACCGATCGGGACAGGGCGCACCGGGGAGCTGTTTTTT. This translates into CASSLPIGTGRTGELFF.

The rearrangement uses TRBV29-1 and TRBJ2-7; 16 bases line up with TRBD2. V lost 1 base to trimming and J lost 7 bases; unmatched junction nucleotides: 1. The CDR3 spans 14 residues. Germline values: CDR1 SQVTM, CDR2 ANQGSEA. The CDR3, as DNA: TGCAGCGTTGAAGCGGGACTAGCGGGGGGGGAGCAGTACTTC. Its translation is CSVEAGLAGGEQYF.